This T cell receptor beta chain is from a study of Ad26.COV2.S vaccination and SARS-CoV-2 variants (dated by TCRdb to the early 2020s). At the level of the whole study: Donors in the vaccine arm were drawn from COV1001, a phase I-IIa trial of Ad26.COV2.S in healthy adults that was multicentre, randomized, double-blind and placebo-controlled. Ad26.COV2.S was given intramuscularly at 5x10^10 or 1x10^11 viral particles, as a single shot or as two shots 56 days apart. TCRbeta repertoire sequencing was used to assess the specificity and breadth of SARS-CoV-2-reactive T cell receptors after Ad26.COV2.S vaccination. The TCR-sequenced set comprised around 30 samples: about 19 Ad26.COV2.S vaccine recipients, 5 placebo recipients and 8 SARS-CoV-2 convalescent individuals. Participants in the trial were split at random into five groups of five each, receiving low-dose or high-dose Ad26.COV2.S once or twice, or else placebo on both occasions. Throughout the experiments and outcome assessment, investigators stayed blinded to trial group allocation. Findings and caveats that apply to the study as a whole: Comparable non-spike TCR breadth was observed between vaccine and placebo recipients, consistent with only spike being contained in the vaccine. Substantial breadth of spike-specific CD8+ and CD4+ T cell responses was reported after vaccination. The study was not powered for comparison of responses between vaccine doses or regimens. Compared with placebo recipients, Ad26.COV2.S recipients showed higher spike-specific TCR breadth (P = 0.0014). The authors noted that the TCR breadth and depth analyses may have underestimated total T cell responses.

In regard to this clone: Its antigen is not yet known. No per-base quality is available; no much larger clone lies one base away.

Explained via the paper, the treatment or condition label denotes: around 19 received Ad26.COV2.S at low or high dose, single or two shots; 5 received placebo; per-sample allocation not given. Repertoires of vaccine and placebo recipients were sequenced from samples taken on day 63 after the first injection. In Cohort 1b, about two dozen adults aged 18-55 years were enrolled at a single site in Boston, USA, between 29 July and 7 August 2020. As a vaccine, Ad26.COV2.S was a replication-incompetent adenovirus type 26 vector that expressed a prefusion-stabilized SARS-CoV-2 spike protein derived from the original Wuhan strain. V is shortened by 0 bases, J by 1 base, and the region joining them spans 10 bases. Reading the germline V gene gives CDR1 SGDLS and CDR2 YYNGEE. The CDR3 contains 15 residues, cysteine and phenylalanine counted. The CDR3 DNA has 45 bases and is translated from base 1. The immunoSEQ Assay was the method used to sequence TCRbeta CDR3 regions. After extraction, genomic DNA underwent amplification by bias-controlled multiplex PCR, followed by high-throughput sequencing. Per the source publication's procedure: To quantify the absolute abundance of every unique TCRbeta CDR3 region, sequences were collapsed and filtered. Usable DNA was measured by amplifying reference genes present in all nucleated cells, and TCRbeta template counts were normalized to that usable DNA to estimate T cell fraction. Repertoire TCRs were annotated as SARS-CoV-2-specific by exact matching of V gene, CDR3 amino acid sequence and J gene to a known reactive TCR set. The reference SARS-CoV-2 TCR set was derived from MIRA and filtered for enrichment in COVID-19-positive ImmuneCODE repertoires, a step that removed public or cross-reactive TCRs. Drawing on the MIRA antigens, annotated TCRs were analysed further at the level of specific ORF or position within ORF. Depth was the summed frequency of annotated unique rearrangements, while breadth was defined as annotated unique rearrangements over total unique productive rearrangements. Group comparisons of TCR breadth used two-sided Wilcoxon rank-sum tests. Imported from immuneACCESS, the table was reduced by TCRdb to in-frame sequences with V and J called. These copies leave out some clones; in studies compared against another copy, an unresolved V gene accounts for under half, and the cause of the remainder is not known. That table gives V, J and clone size, and the DNA gave D and trimming. The sample data list some 450,000 clones, and 80% to 95% of these were observed just once. Roughly 4.3% of the sample comes from the top ten.

The source material was peripheral blood, sampled in a trial of Ad26.COV2.S vaccine versus placebo. The chain joins TRBV9 to TRBJ2-5, with the D gene uncertain. The sequence was obtained from a person aged 18-60 years who received the Ad26.COV2.S COVID-19 vaccine or a placebo. The CDR3 protein: CASSVGSASQETQYF. The DNA sequence is TGTGCCAGCAGCGTAGGGTCGGCCAGCCAAGAGACCCAGTACTTC. The full variable domain, completed from the reference TRBV9 and TRBJ2-5 proteins outside the CDR3, reads DSGVTQTPKHLITATGQRVTLRCSPRSGDLSVYWYQQSLDQGLQFLIQYYNGEERAKGNILERFSAQQFPDLHSELNLSSLELGDSALYFCASSVGSASQETQYFGPGTRLLVL.